A selection of T cell receptor beta chains follows, all from one sample in a study of blood T cell repertoires in COVID-19. Using immunoSEQ multiplex PCR, the repertoire was profiled, and TCRdb retains in-frame clones only, with some absent. The repertoire includes 150,000 to 200,000 clones, approximately 86% of them detected once, and roughly 8% sits in the top ten. Sequenced: peripheral blood. The receptor source for this set is a man aged 55 to 69 with acute or convalescent COVID-19. Both conserved end residues are part of each CDR3. The D gene is left open where the match is weak. Size values are once, few and many counts, or a class for expanded clones, and some rows have none.

clone_size | cdr3_length | d_call | j_call | v_call | cdr3_aa | cdr3_nt
NA | 14 | TRBD2 | TRBJ2-3 | TRBV19 | CASNSGRYTDTQYF | TGTGCCAGTAACAGCGGGAGATACACAGATACGCAGTATTTT
NA | 16 | TRBD1 | TRBJ2-2 | TRBV6-1 | CASSGVRRGRTGELFF | TGTGCCAGCAGTGGGGTTCGAAGGGGGCGGACCGGGGAGCTGTTTTTT
NA | 15 | TRBD1 | TRBJ1-2 | TRBV24-1 | CATSDAGTAPYGYTF | TGTGCCACCAGTGATGCCGGGACAGCCCCCTATGGCTACACCTTC
NA | 14 | NA | TRBJ1-1 | TRBV28 | CASSPPFGGSEAFF | TGTGCCAGCAGTCCCCCGTTCGGGGGTAGTGAAGCTTTCTTT
NA | 14 | NA | TRBJ2-2 | TRBV24-1 | CATSEHRDTGELFF | TGTGCCACCAGTGAGCACAGGGACACCGGGGAGCTGTTTTTT
once | 15 | NA | TRBJ1-3 | TRBV5-1 | CASSTALRSGNTIYF | TGCGCCAGCAGCACCGCTCTGAGGTCTGGAAACACCATATATTTT
NA | 15 | NA | TRBJ1-1 | TRBV5-1 | CASRFSVGANTEAFF | TGCGCCAGCAGGTTCTCGGTGGGGGCAAACACTGAAGCTTTCTTT
NA | 15 | NA | TRBJ2-2 | TRBV27 | CASSTGNRGTGELFF | TGTGCCAGCAGTACGGGGAATCGGGGGACCGGGGAGCTGTTTTTT
NA | 14 | NA | TRBJ1-3 | TRBV9 | CASKQGFTGNTIYF | TGTGCCAGCAAGCAGGGGTTTACTGGAAACACCATATATTTT
once | 19 | TRBD2 | TRBJ2-1 | TRBV4-1 | CASSQVGGFAGGSYNEQFF | TGCGCCAGCAGCCAAGTTGGAGGGTTCGCGGGAGGCTCCTACAATGAGCAGTTCTTC
NA | 17 | TRBD2 | TRBJ2-7 | TRBV7-9 | CASSPLSGRADSYEQYF | TGTGCCAGCAGCCCACTTAGCGGGAGGGCTGACTCCTACGAGCAGTACTTC
NA | 14 | TRBD1 | TRBJ1-2 | TRBV2 | CASSEADRAAGYTF | TGTGCCAGCAGTGAAGCGGACAGGGCGGCTGGCTACACCTTC
NA | 16 | NA | TRBJ2-3 | TRBV18 | CASSPPGAKITDTQYF | TGTGCCAGCTCACCGCCGGGAGCAAAGATCACAGATACGCAGTATTTT
NA | 15 | TRBD1 | TRBJ1-1 | TRBV10-3 | CAIRDATGRNTEAFF | TGTGCCATCAGAGACGCGACAGGGAGGAACACTGAAGCTTTCTTT
NA | 17 | TRBD2 | TRBJ2-5 | TRBV7-7 | CASSLLKTSGSSETQYF | TGTGCTAGCAGCTTACTTAAGACTAGCGGGAGTAGTGAGACCCAGTACTTC
NA | 14 | NA | TRBJ1-1 | TRBV2 | CASSEQGGNTEAFF | TGTGCCAGCAGCGAACAGGGCGGAAACACTGAAGCTTTCTTT
NA | 12 | NA | TRBJ2-3 | TRBV6-5 | CASSYFRDTQYF | TGTGCCAGCAGTTACTTCAGAGATACGCAGTATTTT
NA | 18 | NA | TRBJ1-5 | TRBV11-3 | CASSLRAGGAYSNQPQHF | TGTGCCAGCAGCTTACGGGCAGGAGGGGCCTATAGCAATCAGCCCCAGCATTTT
NA | 13 | NA | TRBJ2-7 | TRBV27 | CASSPGLSYEQYF | TGTGCCAGCAGTCCGGGTCTCTCCTACGAGCAGTACTTC
NA | 16 | NA | TRBJ1-2 | TRBV3-1/TRBV3-2 | CASSQGLGGAGYGYTF | TGTGCCAGCAGCCAAGGGCTGGGAGGGGCAGGGTATGGCTACACCTTC
NA | 13 | NA | TRBJ1-1 | TRBV19 | CASTAGPNTEAFF | TGTGCCAGTACGGCAGGGCCGAACACTGAAGCTTTCTTT
NA | 17 | TRBD1 | TRBJ1-1 | TRBV6-1 | CASSESPTGEFSTEAFF | TGTGCCAGCAGTGAATCGCCGACAGGGGAGTTTTCCACTGAAGCTTTCTTT
NA | 13 | TRBD1 | TRBJ1-2 | TRBV14 | CASSRQGFYGYTF | TGTGCCAGCAGTAGACAGGGGTTCTATGGCTACACCTTC
NA | 13 | NA | TRBJ2-5 | TRBV5-1 | CASSPGVAETQYF | TGCGCCAGCTCCCCCGGTGTAGCAGAGACCCAGTACTTC
once | 14 | NA | TRBJ2-2 | TRBV5-6 | CASSGWQRAGELFF | TGTGCCAGCAGCGGGTGGCAGAGGGCCGGGGAGCTGTTTTTT
NA | 16 | TRBD1 | TRBJ1-6 | TRBV30 | CAWKRPYRGENSPLHF | TGTGCCTGGAAAAGGCCCTACAGGGGTGAGAATTCACCCCTCCACTTT
NA | 13 | NA | TRBJ2-7 | TRBV19 | CASSIVHRYEQYF | TGTGCCAGTAGTATAGTCCACAGATACGAGCAGTACTTC
NA | 12 | NA | TRBJ1-5 | TRBV29-1 | CSVGHPGQPQHF | TGCAGCGTCGGACACCCCGGTCAGCCCCAGCATTTT
few | 12 | TRBD1 | TRBJ2-1 | TRBV30 | CAWSRGTGFYFF | TGTGCCTGGAGTCGTGGGACAGGGTTTTATTTCTTC
NA | 14 | TRBD1 | TRBJ2-7 | TRBV24-1 | CATATGTGGDEQYF | TGTGCCACTGCAACCGGGACAGGGGGGGACGAGCAGTACTTC
NA | 16 | NA | TRBJ1-6 | TRBV10-3 | CAISTTWEGDNSPLHF | TGTGCCATCAGTACCACCTGGGAGGGGGATAATTCACCCCTCCACTTT
NA | 12 | NA | TRBJ2-7 | TRBV28 | CASSLRGYEQYF | TGTGCCAGCAGTTTAAGAGGGTACGAGCAGTACTTC
once | 15 | TRBD2 | TRBJ2-3 | TRBV7-3 | CASSRLAGDSDTQYF | TGTGCCAGCAGTAGACTAGCGGGAGACTCAGATACGCAGTATTTT
NA | 15 | NA | TRBJ2-5 | TRBV5-5 | CASSLRTPYQETQYF | TGTGCCAGCAGCTTGCGCACTCCGTACCAAGAGACCCAGTACTTC
NA | 13 | NA | TRBJ1-1 | TRBV28 | CASLRGRPTEAFF | TGTGCCAGCCTCAGAGGGCGGCCCACTGAAGCTTTCTTT
many | 20 | NA | TRBJ1-5 | TRBV21-1 | CASSPFPRDRGLYSNQPQHF | TGTGCCAGCAGCCCCTTCCCCCGGGACAGGGGCCTCTATAGCAATCAGCCCCAGCATTTT
NA | 19 | TRBD2 | TRBJ2-4 | TRBV6-1 | CASSEAAGGTSIAKNIQYF | TGTGCCAGCAGTGAAGCGGCCGGGGGGACGTCAATAGCCAAAAACATTCAGTACTTC
NA | 13 | NA | TRBJ2-1 | TRBV15 | CATSATSRGEQFF | TGTGCCACCAGCGCGACTAGCAGGGGTGAGCAGTTCTTC
NA | 16 | TRBD2 | TRBJ2-7 | TRBV9 | CASSVVGSGFSYEQYF | TGTGCCAGCAGCGTAGTAGGTAGCGGGTTTTCCTACGAGCAGTACTTC
NA | 15 | NA | TRBJ2-7 | TRBV10-3 | CAIRAVGGPAYEQYF | TGTGCCATCAGGGCTGTTGGAGGACCGGCCTACGAGCAGTACTTC
NA | 14 | NA | TRBJ1-6 | TRBV6-5 | CASSQGIHNSPLHF | TGTGCCAGCAGTCAGGGGATCCATAATTCACCCCTCCACTTT